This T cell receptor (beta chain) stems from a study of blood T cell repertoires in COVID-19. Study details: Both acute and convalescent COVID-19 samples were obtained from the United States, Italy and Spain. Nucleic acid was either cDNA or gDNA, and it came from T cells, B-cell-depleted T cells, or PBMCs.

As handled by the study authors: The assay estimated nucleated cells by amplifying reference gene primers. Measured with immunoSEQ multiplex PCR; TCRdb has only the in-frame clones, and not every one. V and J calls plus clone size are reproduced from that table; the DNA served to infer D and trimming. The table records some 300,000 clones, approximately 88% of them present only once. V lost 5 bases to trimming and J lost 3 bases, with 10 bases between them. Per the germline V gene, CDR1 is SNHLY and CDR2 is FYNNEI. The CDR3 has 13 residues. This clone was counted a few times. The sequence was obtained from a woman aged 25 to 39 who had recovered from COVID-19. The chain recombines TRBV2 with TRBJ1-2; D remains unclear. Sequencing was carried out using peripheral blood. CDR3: CASSSSEDYGYTF. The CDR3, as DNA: TGTGCCAGCAGTTCATCAGAGGACTATGGCTACACCTTC.